Listed here are 30 T cell receptor beta chains from one sample, sequenced in a study of blood T cell repertoires in COVID-19. Sequencing was performed with immunoSEQ multiplex PCR; in TCRdb, only in-frame clones are kept and a portion is missing. The sample records about 350,000 clones, approximately 89% being singletons. The sequencing sample was made of peripheral blood. The receptor set was obtained from a woman between 55 and 75 years old with COVID-19, enrolled during active disease.

This chain uses TRBV18 with TRBJ1-1; 7 nucleotides line up with TRBD1. The CDR3 is 14 amino acids. V gave up 3 bases and J gave up 7 bases; unmatched junction bases: 8. Germline CDR1 reads KGHSH; CDR2 reads LQKENI. In DNA, the CDR3 is TGTGCCAGCTCACCCATGACAGGGTCCGGTGAAGCTTTCTTT. It codes for CASSPMTGSGEAFF.

The chain has TRBV2 and TRBJ1-1, with TRBD1 matching 7 bases. The CDR3 covers 12 residues. Germline trimming cut 5 bases from V and 8 bases from J; bases unmatched to any gene: 5. From germline, CDR1 is SNHLY and CDR2 FYNNEI. The CDR3 reads CASSLQGPEAFF. CDR3 bases: TGTGCCAGCAGTTTACAGGGGCCGGAAGCTTTCTTT. Combining the CDR3 with reference TRBV2 and TRBJ1-1 gives the whole variable domain EPEVTQTPSHQVTQMGQEVILRCVPISNHLYFYWYRQILGQKVEFLVSFYNNEISEKSEIFDDQFSVERPDGSNFTLKIRSTKLEDSAMYFCASSLQGPEAFFGQGTRLTVV.

This chain links TRBV7-9 with TRBJ1-1, with TRBD1 matching over 10 bases. The V gene end was trimmed by 4 bases and the J gene end by 12 bases; junction bases not matched to a gene: 8. CDR1 SEHNR and CDR2 FQNEAQ come from the germline V gene (reference sequence). The CDR3 spans 13 residues. The DNA for the CDR3 is TGTGCCAGCAGCTCCGGGGGACAGGGGTCTACTTTCTTT. It specifies CASSSGGQGSTFF.

V gene TRBV19 combines with J gene TRBJ1-1; no reliable D call. Germline V gene lookup returns CDR1 LNHDA and CDR2 SQIVND (reference sequence). The ends were cut back, 3 bases at V and 7 bases at J, with 12 bases in the middle. CDR3 length equals 13 residues. CDR3 nucleotides: TGTGCCAGTAGTATGCGGCCGGTGGGTGAAGCTTTCTTT. It yields the protein CASSMRPVGEAFF.

The rearrangement uses TRBV27 and TRBJ2-2; the match to TRBD1 covers 9 bases. CDR3 size: 15 residues. V lost 7 bases, J lost 4 bases, and 7 bases stayed unmatched. Germline V lookup: CDR1 MNHEY, CDR2 SMNVEV (reference sequence). The CDR3 sequence: CASNIGQGSTGELFF. CDR3 in DNA: TGTGCCAGCAATATCGGACAGGGGTCCACCGGGGAGCTGTTTTTT.

The CDR3 spells CASSRDRGTEAFF. CDR3 sequence (DNA): TGTGCCAGCAGCCGGGACAGGGGCACTGAAGCTTTCTTT. The chain couples TRBV4-2 to TRBJ1-1; 10 positions match TRBD1. The germline CDR1 and CDR2 sequences are LGHNA and YNFKEQ. V trimming: 4 bases; J trimming: 4 bases; junction bases outside the gene matches: 0. The CDR3 loop spans 13 amino acids.

This sequence joins TRBV11-3 and TRBJ1-2; 9 nucleotides line up with TRBD1. Germline lookup yields CDR1 SGHNT and CDR2 YENEEA. After removal of 5 bases from V and 5 bases from J, the junction contained 12 bases not matched to a gene. This CDR3 has 16 amino acids. CDR3 bases: TGTGCCAGCAGCCCTGGGACAGGGAGATTCCAGTATGGCTACACCTTC. It translates to CASSPGTGRFQYGYTF.

V usage is TRBV6-5 and J usage is TRBJ1-2; 9 nucleotides agree with TRBD1. Looked up from germline, CDR1 is MNHEY and CDR2 is SVGAGI. The CDR3 sequence is 14 residues long. J was trimmed by 8 bases and V by 2 bases; bases with no gene match: 6. CDR3 DNA: TGTGCCAGCAGTTACCAAACAGGGGGCGAGGGCTACACCTTC. Its translation: CASSYQTGGEGYTF.

The rearrangement joins TRBV18 to TRBJ1-4; 7 bases match TRBD1. CDR3 length equals 13 residues. Trimming at V came to 3 bases and at J to 8 bases, leaving 3 bases not matched to a gene. The V gene's germline CDR1 is KGHSH and CDR2 LQKENI. CDR3: CASSPDRMEKLFF. For the CDR3, the DNA is TGTGCCAGCTCACCGGACAGGATGGAAAAACTGTTTTTT.

The chain joins TRBV18 to TRBJ2-7; 9 bases map to TRBD2. The CDR3 runs to 15 residues. V shed 0 bases and J 4 bases; nucleotides not matched to a gene: 4. The germline V gene has CDR1 KGHSH and CDR2 LQKENI. CDR3 residues: CASSPPAGGTYEQYF. CDR3 nucleotides: TGTGCCAGCTCACCACCGGCGGGGGGGACTTACGAGCAGTACTTC.

This clone was observed a single time. This chain joins TRBV5-1 and TRBJ2-7; D possibly corresponds to TRBD1 (5 bases). Germline loops: CDR1 SGHRS, CDR2 YFSETQ. The CDR3 has 13 residues. Trimming removed 6 bases at V and 1 base at J, with 11 bases between. In DNA form, the CDR3 reads TGCGCCAGCAAAGGGGCGGATTCCTACGAGCAGTACTTC. As protein: CASKGADSYEQYF.

The V call is TRBV27, the J call TRBJ1-2; unclear D gene. The germline gives CDR1 MNHEY, CDR2 SMNVEV (reference sequence). CDR3 length equals 13 residues. V lost 4 bases, J lost 2 bases, and 8 bases lay in between. CDR3 sequence: CASSYRENYGYTF. The CDR3 nucleotides read TGTGCCAGCAGTTATAGGGAGAACTATGGCTACACCTTC.

Regarding this clone: The sample holds other DNA sequences that translate to the same CDR3. J is TRBJ1-1 and V is TRBV5-1; tentatively, D is TRBD1 (5 bases). Trimming shortened V by 3 bases and J by 1 base, and 7 bases separated the two germline ends. Germline V CDR1 and CDR2: SGHRS, YFSETQ. This CDR3 is built from 13 residues. Here the CDR3 reads CASSSQGNTEAFF. The CDR3 nucleotides read TGCGCCAGCAGCTCCCAGGGGAACACTGAAGCTTTCTTT.

The J gene is TRBJ2-7, the V gene TRBV28, with TRBD1 identical over 7 bases. Germline trimming cut 7 bases from V and 5 bases from J; bases unmatched to any gene: 11. CDR1 MDHEN and CDR2 SYDVKM come from the germline V gene. This CDR3 has 14 amino acids. CDR3 loop: CASTLDRVKDEQYF. The CDR3 DNA reads TGTGCCAGCACCTTAGACAGGGTAAAGGACGAGCAGTACTTC.

The genes are TRBV19 and TRBJ1-5; D is uncertain. The germline V and J ends were trimmed by 3 bases and 0 bases, with 6 bases remaining between them. Germline loops: CDR1 LNHDA, CDR2 SQIVND (reference sequence). The CDR3 consists of 14 residues. The CDR3 spells CASSIQFSNQPQHF. The CDR3 region has the DNA TGTGCCAGTAGTATTCAGTTTAGCAATCAGCCCCAGCATTTT.

This chain connects TRBV5-4 to TRBJ2-5, with 11 bases fitting TRBD2. CDR1 and CDR2 from the germline V gene are SGHNT and YYREEE (reference sequence). The V gene end was trimmed by 0 bases and the J gene end by 3 bases; junction bases not matched to a gene: 7. The length of the CDR3 is 17 residues. CDR3 sequence reads: CASSLASASGGKETQYF. The CDR3 DNA reads as TGTGCCAGCAGCTTGGCCTCGGCTAGCGGGGGGAAAGAGACCCAGTACTTC.

This clone was counted a single time. For the CDR3, the DNA is TGCGCCAGCAGCCTCCCGGGACAGCCTAATGAAAAACTGTTTTTT. Residues: CASSLPGQPNEKLFF. J is TRBJ1-4 and V is TRBV5-1, with TRBD1 identical over 7 bases. This CDR3 contains 15 residues. CDR1 is SGHRS and CDR2 is YFSETQ in the germline V gene. The V gene end was trimmed by 4 bases and the J gene end by 3 bases; junction bases not matched to a gene: 6.

The chain couples TRBV7-9 to TRBJ1-1, with 8 bases lining up with TRBD1. Looked up from germline, CDR1 is SEHNR and CDR2 is FQNEAQ (reference sequence). The CDR3 runs to 14 residues. Unmatched junction bases numbered 8, after V lost 3 bases and J lost 8 bases. The CDR3, as DNA: TGTGCCAGCAGCTTGACAGGGGCCGGGATGGAAGCTTTCTTT. This gives the protein CASSLTGAGMEAFF.

With respect to this clone: The identical CDR3 is also encoded by other nucleotide sequences in the sample. The rearrangement uses TRBV29-1 and TRBJ1-1, with D perhaps TRBD1 (6 bases). The CDR3 consists of 12 residues. The germline V gene has CDR1 SQVTM and CDR2 ANQGSEA. V was clipped by 6 bases and J by 2 bases, with 10 bases between them. CDR3 sequence reads: CSVATGNTEAFF. For the CDR3, the DNA is TGCAGCGTAGCGACAGGAAACACTGAAGCTTTCTTT.

This chain connects TRBV6-5 to TRBJ1-1, with a weak D call TRBD1 (6 bases). Germline V CDR1 and CDR2: MNHEY, SVGAGI. This CDR3 spans 15 amino acids. V was pared by 0 bases and J by 8 bases, with 16 bases between. The CDR3 sequence: CASSYSGTWTAEAFF. In DNA form, the CDR3 reads TGTGCCAGCAGTTACTCGGGGACCTGGACAGCCGAAGCTTTCTTT.

This clone was observed a handful of times. The chain recombines TRBV5-1 with TRBJ2-3; the match to TRBD2 covers 12 bases. The CDR3 contains 17 residues. Trimming at V came to 0 bases and at J to 6 bases, leaving 8 bases not matched to a gene. Germline V CDR1 and CDR2: SGHRS, YFSETQ. CDR3: CASSLGTSGAPLDTQYF. The CDR3 coding sequence is TGCGCCAGCAGCTTGGGGACTAGCGGGGCCCCGCTGGATACGCAGTATTTT.

In regard to this clone: Other DNA sequences from this sample encode an identical CDR3 as well. The genes are TRBV6-5 and TRBJ1-5; D is undetermined. Germline V lookup: CDR1 MNHEY, CDR2 SVGAGI. With 6 bases removed from V and 0 bases from J, the gap between germline ends came to 6 bases. This CDR3 is built from 13 residues. In DNA form, the CDR3 reads TGTGCCAGCAGCGGTAATAGCAATCAGCCCCAGCATTTT. Residues: CASSGNSNQPQHF.

V usage is TRBV27 and J usage is TRBJ2-2; TRBD2 matches at 14 bases. The ends lost 5 bases at V and 8 bases at J; junction bases unmatched: 10. CDR3 length: 17 amino acids. CDR1 is MNHEY, CDR2 SMNVEV, per germline (reference sequence). In DNA form, the CDR3 reads TGTGCCAGCAGTGCCCACCGACTAGCGGGGGGGCCAGGGGAGCTGTTTTTT. It encodes CASSAHRLAGGPGELFF.

This clone was seen once. This chain connects TRBV5-1 to TRBJ1-1, with 9 positions matching TRBD1. Germline assignment: CDR1 SGHRS and CDR2 YFSETQ. Trimming took 0 bases from V and 5 from J; bases not matched to a gene: 8. There are 16 residues in the CDR3. The CDR3 region has the DNA TGCGCCAGCAGCTTGGGGGGGACAGGGATGTATACTGAAGCTTTCTTT. Encoded protein: CASSLGGTGMYTEAFF.

The chain recombines TRBV28 with TRBJ1-2, with 8 bases matching TRBD1. Germline V gene data show CDR1 as MDHEN and CDR2 as SYDVKM. This CDR3 is built from 13 residues. Germline trimming cut 5 bases from V and 7 bases from J; bases unmatched to any gene: 6. As DNA, the CDR3 is TGTGCCAGCAGTACGACAGGGACAGGTGGCTACACCTTC. This translates into CASSTTGTGGYTF.

The V call is TRBV28, the J call TRBJ2-7; 9 bases align to TRBD2. CDR3 size: 13 residues. With V trimmed by 8 bases and J by 5 bases, 7 bases remained unmatched. Germline CDR1 MDHEN, CDR2 SYDVKM. The chain's CDR3 is CASFAGGRDEQYF. The CDR3 nucleotides read TGTGCCAGCTTCGCGGGGGGGCGTGACGAGCAGTACTTC.

The CDR3 bases are TGTGCCACCAGCAGCCGGGACAGGGATCAAGAGACCCAGTACTTC. It codes for CATSSRDRDQETQYF. The chain combines TRBV15 with TRBJ2-5; 9 bases fit TRBD1. CDR3 length: 15 residues. The germline V gene has CDR1 LNHNV and CDR2 YYDKDF (reference sequence). With V trimmed by 3 bases and J by 2 bases, 4 bases remained unmatched.

This chain uses TRBV5-5 with TRBJ2-1, with D perhaps matching TRBD2 (6 bases). The V and J ends lost 7 bases and 6 bases respectively, with 17 bases between them. Germline assignment: CDR1 SGHKS and CDR2 YYEKEE (reference sequence). This CDR3 is 14 amino acids long. The CDR3 loop is CASGQTRFRNEQFF. The DNA of the CDR3 is TGTGCCAGCGGTCAGACTAGATTCCGCAATGAGCAGTTCTTC.

The J gene is TRBJ1-1, the V gene TRBV19, with D tentatively TRBD1 (5 bases). The V end was cut by 4 bases, the J end by 4 bases, with 10 bases between. The CDR3 loop spans 13 amino acids. Germline V gives CDR1 LNHDA, CDR2 SQIVND (reference sequence). Here the CDR3 DNA reads TGTGCCAGTAGTACAGGGAGGACCACTGAAGCTTTCTTT. Protein sequence: CASSTGRTTEAFF. Based on the CDR3 plus reference TRBV19 and TRBJ1-1, the full variable domain is DGGITQSPKYLFRKEGQNVTLSCEQNLNHDAMYWYRQDPGQGLRLIYYSQIVNDFQKGDIAEGYSVSREKKESFPLTVTSAQKNPTAFYLCASSTGRTTEAFFGQGTRLTVV.

The V and J genes are TRBV6-5 and TRBJ1-5; D ambiguous. This CDR3 is built from 15 residues. Germline CDR1 MNHEY, CDR2 SVGAGI. V shed 7 bases and J shed 2 bases, with 15 bases lying between them. For the CDR3, the DNA is TGTGCCAGCATGAGCGTCTGGGGAGGCAATCAGCCCCAGCATTTT. Translating it yields CASMSVWGGNQPQHF.